Presented here are 21 T cell receptor beta chains from one specimen sequenced in a study of blood T cell repertoires in COVID-19. Only in-frame clones appear in the TCRdb table, and some are missing; sequencing was by immunoSEQ multiplex PCR. The sample includes fewer than 250,000 clones, 70% to 90% of them seen just once. What was sequenced was peripheral blood. The receptors come from a man in his fifties or sixties with acute or convalescent COVID-19.

The V and J genes are TRBV11-3 and TRBJ2-1; 7 bases agree with TRBD2. The CDR3 covers 17 residues. Germline V gene lookup returns CDR1 SGHNT and CDR2 YENEEA. The J segment lost 1 base and the V segment lost 0 bases, leaving 6 bases of the junction unmatched. The CDR3 region has the DNA TGTGCCAGCAGCTTAGATTACGGACTAGGGTCCTACAATGAGCAGTTCTTC. Its translation is CASSLDYGLGSYNEQFF.

The chain combines TRBV9 with TRBJ2-3; D gene unclear. Germline CDR1 SGDLS, CDR2 YYNGEE. This CDR3 is 15 amino acids long. V lost 0 bases, J lost 2 bases, and 10 bases lay in between. CDR3 DNA sequence: TGTGCCAGCAGCGTAGCATCGGTCTACACAGATACGCAGTATTTT. Translation gives CASSVASVYTDTQYF.

This rearrangement joins TRBV28 to TRBJ1-2; no definite D call. V lost 5 bases to trimming and J lost 4 bases, with 8 bases between them. Germline V gene lookup returns CDR1 MDHEN and CDR2 SYDVKM. The CDR3 length is 12 residues. The CDR3 sequence: CASSSGLYGYTF. CDR3 nucleotides: TGTGCCAGCAGTAGCGGGCTCTATGGCTACACCTTC.

In this sample, this clone turned up once. V and J are TRBV4-1 and TRBJ2-2, with 8 bases lining up with TRBD1. The germline V gene has CDR1 MGHRA and CDR2 YSYEKL. This CDR3 has 15 residues. The J segment lost 4 bases and the V segment lost 4 bases, leaving 5 bases of the junction unmatched. The CDR3 here is CASSRGQGSTGELFF. CDR3 nucleotides: TGCGCCAGCAGCCGCGGACAGGGAAGCACCGGGGAGCTGTTTTTT.

The genes are TRBV12-5 and TRBJ1-5; 11 bases are a match to TRBD1. The CDR3 has 18 amino acids. CDR1 and CDR2 (germline): LGHNT, FRNRAP. V lost 4 bases and J lost 0; bases outside the gene matches: 8. CDR3 in DNA: TGTGCTAGTGGTTGGGGACAGGGGGGGTTCTATAGCAATCAGCCCCAGCATTTT. Its protein is CASGWGQGGFYSNQPQHF. Variable domain in full (rest from reference TRBV12-5 and TRBJ1-5): DARVTQTPRHKVTEMGQEVTMRCQPILGHNTVFWYRQTMMQGLELLAYFRNRAPLDDSGMPKDRFSAEMPDATLATLKIQPSEPRDSAVYFCASGWGQGGFYSNQPQHFGDGTRLSIL.

The rearrangement uses TRBV4-1 and TRBJ2-1; TRBD1 matches 10 bases. This CDR3 contains 16 residues. Germline CDR1 reads MGHRA; CDR2 reads YSYEKL. V lost 2 bases and J lost 8; bases outside the gene matches: 9. CDR3 amino acids: CASSQPVRDRGHEQFF. The CDR3 nucleotides read TGCGCCAGCAGCCAACCTGTCCGGGACAGGGGCCATGAGCAGTTCTTC.

This chain joins TRBV5-5 and TRBJ1-2; 8 positions agree with TRBD1. In germline, CDR1 is SGHKS, CDR2 YYEKEE (reference sequence). The CDR3 spans 15 residues. The V gene end was trimmed by 8 bases and the J gene end by 4 bases; junction bases not matched to a gene: 13. Here the CDR3 DNA reads TGTGCCAGTTCCCCCCAGACAGGGGCTTCCTATGGCTACACCTTC. It codes for CASSPQTGASYGYTF.

In this sample, this clone turned up a few times. This chain connects TRBV6-6 to TRBJ1-1; no clear D. The CDR3 consists of 15 residues. V lost 6 bases, J lost 0 bases, and 14 bases lay in between. Per the germline V gene, CDR1 is MNHNY and CDR2 is SVGAGI (reference sequence). CDR3 amino acids: CASRTSTPLNTEAFF. The CDR3 DNA is TGTGCCAGCAGGACTTCCACCCCACTGAACACTGAAGCTTTCTTT.

The CDR3 sequence: CASSSSGTEETQYF. The CDR3 nucleotides read TGTGCCAGCAGCTCCTCCGGGACAGAAGAGACCCAGTACTTC. This rearrangement joins TRBV7-9 to TRBJ2-5; 7 bases are shared with TRBD1. This CDR3 spans 14 amino acids. With 4 bases clipped from V and 3 bases from J, the junction kept 5 bases outside the gene matches. The V gene's germline CDR1 is SEHNR and CDR2 FQNEAQ (reference sequence). Full variable domain (rest looked up from reference TRBV7-9 and TRBJ2-5): DTGVSQNPRHKITKRGQNVTFRCDPISEHNRLYWYRQTLGQGPEFLTYFQNEAQLEKSRLLSDRFSAERPKGSFSTLEIQRTEQGDSAMYLCASSSSGTEETQYFGPGTRLLVL.

This clone has just one count. J is TRBJ1-3 and V is TRBV5-1; 7 bases agree with TRBD1. V shed 0 bases and J 7 bases; nucleotides not matched to a gene: 4. The CDR3 covers 14 residues. Looked up from germline, CDR1 is SGHRS and CDR2 is YFSETQ. The CDR3 sequence is CASSLDRGQNTIYF. In DNA form, the CDR3 reads TGCGCCAGCAGCTTGGACAGGGGCCAGAACACCATATATTTT.

V is TRBV11-2 and J is TRBJ1-1, with no clear D. The germline CDR1 and CDR2 sequences are SGHAT and FQNNGV. The length of the CDR3 is 14 residues. V was clipped by 2 bases and J by 4 bases, with 11 bases between them. CDR3 in DNA: TGTGCCAGCAGCTTATCGGAGTTGTCCACTGAAGCTTTCTTT. Its translation: CASSLSELSTEAFF.

The chain recombines TRBV6-4 with TRBJ2-3; 10 bases line up with TRBD1. Per the germline V gene, CDR1 is MRHNA and CDR2 is SNTAGT. The CDR3 covers 14 residues. J gave up 6 bases and V 9 bases, and 9 bases lay outside the gene matches. CDR3 loop: CASRQGASGDTQYF. The CDR3 region has the DNA TGTGCCAGTCGACAGGGGGCGAGTGGGGATACGCAGTATTTT.

This chain connects TRBV6-5 to TRBJ1-2, with a weak D call TRBD1 (5 bases). V was clipped by 2 bases and J by 2 bases, with 12 bases between them. From germline, CDR1 is MNHEY and CDR2 SVGAGI. The CDR3 totals 15 residues. CDR3 coding DNA: TGTGCCAGCAGTTACGGGGCAGGGCTAAACTATGGCTACACCTTC. Translated, it gives CASSYGAGLNYGYTF.

The chain uses TRBV7-3 and TRBJ1-1; 7 bases line up with TRBD1. Per the germline V gene, CDR1 is SGHTA and CDR2 is FQGTGA. The CDR3 is 13 residues long. Trimming took 3 bases from V and 6 from J; bases not matched to a gene: 4. The CDR3 is CASSLTGLAEAFF. DNA of the CDR3: TGTGCCAGCAGCTTGACAGGGTTGGCTGAAGCTTTCTTT.

The V gene is TRBV12-2, the J gene TRBJ1-4. TRBV12-2 is a listed pseudogene. The CDR3 totals 16 residues. The CDR3 nucleotides read TGTGCAAGTCGCTTAGCGGGGAACAGGGAGGGTGAAAAACTGTTTTTT. Translating it yields CASRLAGNREGEKLFF.

The rearrangement joins TRBV9 to TRBJ2-3; possible D gene TRBD2, 5 bases. This CDR3 is built from 15 residues. Trimming cost V 1 base and J 2 bases, with 11 bases left between them. Germline CDR1 SGDLS, CDR2 YYNGEE. The DNA for the CDR3 is TGTGCCAGCAGCGTAAGTAGCGCCCCCACAGATACGCAGTATTTT. It is translated as CASSVSSAPTDTQYF.

This clone was found a few times. The rearrangement links TRBV6-5 to TRBJ1-1; tentative D call: TRBD1 (5 bases). V was shortened by 4 bases and J by 1 base, with 13 bases between the two germline ends. CDR1 is MNHEY and CDR2 is SVGAGI in the germline V gene. This CDR3 region has 15 residues. CDR3: CASSSSRGWNTEAFF. CDR3 nucleotides: TGTGCCAGCAGTTCCTCCCGGGGGTGGAACACTGAAGCTTTCTTT.

The chain is built from TRBV7-2 and TRBJ2-1, with D possibly matching TRBD1 (6 bases). CDR1 is SGHTA, CDR2 FQGNSA, per germline. The CDR3 runs 13 residues. With 6 bases removed from V and 7 bases from J, the gap between germline ends came to 13 bases. The CDR3 protein is CASSKFTGNEQFF. CDR3 sequence (DNA): TGTGCCAGCAGTAAGTTTACAGGGAATGAGCAGTTCTTC.

This CDR3 is CTSSQIGRESGANVLTF. The CDR3 coding sequence is TGCACCAGCAGCCAAATAGGACGGGAGTCTGGGGCCAACGTCCTGACTTTC. This rearrangement joins TRBV1 to TRBJ2-6; the table calls TRBD2, which could not be checked here. TRBV1 is marked as a pseudogene. The CDR3 spans 17 residues.

V and J are TRBV2 and TRBJ1-4, with 11 bases aligning to TRBD1. The germline V gene encodes CDR1 SNHLY and CDR2 FYNNEI. J lost 4 bases, V lost 4 bases, and 5 bases had no gene match. The CDR3 is 16 amino acids. CDR3 sequence: CASSGTGGAGNEKLFF. Here the CDR3 DNA reads TGTGCCAGCAGTGGGACAGGGGGCGCCGGTAATGAAAAACTGTTTTTT.

In its sample, this clone was seen once. This sequence joins TRBV7-9 and TRBJ1-1; 7 bases agree with TRBD1. This CDR3 has 13 residues. The ends lost 9 bases at V and 9 bases at J; junction bases unmatched: 13. In germline, CDR1 is SEHNR, CDR2 FQNEAQ (reference sequence). CDR3 in DNA: TGTGCCAGTCGGGAGGGGGACAGAGGGAAAGCTTTCTTT. Its protein product is CASREGDRGKAFF.